Detailed here is one T cell receptor (beta chain). The antigen is not known. The data belong to a study of T-cell memory formation after mild COVID-19. Study-level background: Largely, the TCR clusters proved donor specific. Study outcomes and limitations: Researchers report contracting CD4+ clones mostly in CM and EM, with CD8+ clones in EMRA. Cross-reactive memory appears to have joined, as suggested by some responding clones showing up in pre-infection memory.

V shed 2 bases and J shed 5 bases, with 9 bases lying between them. The V gene's germline CDR1 is MNHEY and CDR2 SVGEGT. The CDR3 spans 13 residues. From the 5' RACE reads, TCRdb called clonotypes with MiXCR, one entry per CDR3 protein. This sample has just under 550,000 distinct CDR3 sequences, with over 20% found just once. The clonotype comes from an adult woman who had mild COVID-19 (a few samples of this study predate the infection). Cell type and time point are not known. The chain is built from TRBV6-2 or TRBV6-3 and TRBJ1-1; a weak D match, TRBD1 (5 bases). Sequencing used PBMCs or a T cell subset sorted from them (not recorded which). CDR3 amino acids: CASSYNGGTEAFF. The DNA for the CDR3 is TGTGCCAGCAGTTACAACGGGGGGACTGAAGCTTTCTTT.